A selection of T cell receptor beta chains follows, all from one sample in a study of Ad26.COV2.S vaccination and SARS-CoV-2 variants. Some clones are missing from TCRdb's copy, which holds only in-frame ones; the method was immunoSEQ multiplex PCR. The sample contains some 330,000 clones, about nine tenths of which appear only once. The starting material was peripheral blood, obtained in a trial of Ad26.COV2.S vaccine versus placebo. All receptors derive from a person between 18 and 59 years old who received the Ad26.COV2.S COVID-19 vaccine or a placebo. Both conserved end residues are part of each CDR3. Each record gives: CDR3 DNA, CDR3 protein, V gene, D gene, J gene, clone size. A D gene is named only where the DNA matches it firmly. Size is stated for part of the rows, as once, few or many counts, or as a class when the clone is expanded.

DNA: TGTGCCAGCAGTGCAGGTGGGAGTTCCTACAATGAGCAGTTCTTC
CDR3: CASSAGGSSYNEQFF
V: TRBV2
D: .
J: TRBJ2-1
size: .

DNA: TGTGCCAGCAGCAATTTCGATGAAGCTTTCTTT
CDR3: CASSNFDEAFF
V: TRBV12-3/TRBV12-4
D: .
J: TRBJ1-1
size: few

DNA: TGTGCCAGCAGTTTATCTACTAGCGGGACGTTAAGGAATGAGCAGTTCTTC
CDR3: CASSLSTSGTLRNEQFF
V: TRBV27
D: TRBD2
J: TRBJ2-1
size: .

DNA: TGTGCCAGCAGGGGGGGACCTCCCGAGTGGAGCGGTTCACCCCTCCACTTT
CDR3: CASRGGPPEWSGSPLHF
V: TRBV9
D: .
J: TRBJ1-6
size: few

DNA: TGTGCCAGCAGGGAGACGGAGGCGGTAGGAAACACCATATATTTT
CDR3: CASRETEAVGNTIYF
V: TRBV2
D: .
J: TRBJ1-3
size: .

DNA: TGTGCCAGCAGGCTGGACAGGGGGGCCGGGGAAGCTTTCTTT
CDR3: CASRLDRGAGEAFF
V: TRBV6-4
D: TRBD1
J: TRBJ1-1
size: .

DNA: TGTGCCACCAGTGGTCCGCTGGAGGGGGAGCTGTTTTTT
CDR3: CATSGPLEGELFF
V: TRBV24-1
D: .
J: TRBJ2-2
size: .

DNA: TGCGCCAGCAGTCATCTACAGGGCCCCCCCGACAATGAGCAGTTCTTC
CDR3: CASSHLQGPPDNEQFF
V: TRBV23-1
D: .
J: TRBJ2-1
size: .

DNA: TGCACCAGCCGGGACAGGAGCACAGATACGCAGTATTTT
CDR3: CTSRDRSTDTQYF
V: TRBV29-1
D: TRBD1
J: TRBJ2-3
size: .

DNA: TGTGCCAGCAGCTTAACGGCGAATGAGCAGTTCTTC
CDR3: CASSLTANEQFF
V: TRBV7-2
D: .
J: TRBJ2-1
size: .

DNA: TGTGCCAGCAGCCAAGATCGACTAGCGGCGAACACCGGGGAGCTGTTTTTT
CDR3: CASSQDRLAANTGELFF
V: TRBV3-1/TRBV3-2
D: TRBD2
J: TRBJ2-2
size: .

DNA: TGCGCCAGCAGTGGACTAGCGGGAGGGCATTTTGCAGATACGCAGTATTTT
CDR3: CASSGLAGGHFADTQYF
V: TRBV5-1
D: TRBD2
J: TRBJ2-3
size: .

DNA: TGTGCCAGCAGTTACAACGGCCGAGGGGGCTACACCTTC
CDR3: CASSYNGRGGYTF
V: TRBV6-5
D: .
J: TRBJ1-2
size: once

DNA: TGTGCCAGCAGCTTACAACAGCGAAACACTGAAGCTTTCTTT
CDR3: CASSLQQRNTEAFF
V: TRBV7-2
D: .
J: TRBJ1-1
size: .

DNA: TGTGCCAGCAGCTTAGTCCCCGGACAGGGAGCTAACTATGGCTACACCTTC
CDR3: CASSLVPGQGANYGYTF
V: TRBV11-2
D: TRBD1
J: TRBJ1-2
size: .

DNA: TGTGCCAGCAGTCCAAGCCCTGAGGTCTATTTCTCCTACGAGCAGTACTTC
CDR3: CASSPSPEVYFSYEQYF
V: TRBV6-2/TRBV6-3
D: .
J: TRBJ2-7
size: .

DNA: TGTGCCAGCAGCTTACCCCGGTCGGGGTTGGGCAATCAGCCCCAGCATTTT
CDR3: CASSLPRSGLGNQPQHF
V: TRBV7-2
D: .
J: TRBJ1-5
size: .

DNA: TGTGCCAGCAGCTTAAGACAGGTTATTAACACCGGGGAGCTGTTTTTT
CDR3: CASSLRQVINTGELFF
V: TRBV7-2
D: .
J: TRBJ2-2
size: .

DNA: TGTGCCAGCAGCGCGAGACTAGTTCGGCCCTACGAGCAGTACTTC
CDR3: CASSARLVRPYEQYF
V: TRBV7-2
D: .
J: TRBJ2-7
size: once

DNA: TGTGCCAGCAGTTACTCTCCTGACACGCAAGAGACCCAGTACTTC
CDR3: CASSYSPDTQETQYF
V: TRBV6-5
D: .
J: TRBJ2-5
size: .

DNA: TGTGCCAGCAGCCCCTTGGGGTCGGGGGACACTGAAGCTTTCTTT
CDR3: CASSPLGSGDTEAFF
V: TRBV6-5
D: .
J: TRBJ1-1
size: .

DNA: TGTGCCACCGGGGGGTATCAGCCCCAGCATTTT
CDR3: CATGGYQPQHF
V: TRBV19
D: .
J: TRBJ1-5
size: .

DNA: TGTGCCACCAGCAGAGGGGTCGATGGTTCGGCTTTCTTT
CDR3: CATSRGVDGSAFF
V: TRBV15
D: .
J: TRBJ1-1
size: .

DNA: TGTGCCAGCAGCCAAGTTCGGATGTCCAACTATGGCTACACCTTC
CDR3: CASSQVRMSNYGYTF
V: TRBV3-1/TRBV3-2
D: .
J: TRBJ1-2
size: .

DNA: TGTGCCAGCAGCACAAGCGGGAGGGAGACCCAGTACTTC
CDR3: CASSTSGRETQYF
V: TRBV11-3
D: TRBD2
J: TRBJ2-5
size: .

DNA: TGTGCCAGCAGCCTTCCCAGGGGCCGGGTCGGCGGGCAAGAGACCCAGTACTTC
CDR3: CASSLPRGRVGGQETQYF
V: TRBV3-1/TRBV3-2
D: .
J: TRBJ2-5
size: .

DNA: TGCGCCAGCAGCCAAGATCCCGGACAGATCACTGAAGCTTTCTTT
CDR3: CASSQDPGQITEAFF
V: TRBV4-1
D: .
J: TRBJ1-1
size: .

DNA: TGTGCCAGTAGTATGGACCACAGCTCCTACAATGAGCAGTTCTTC
CDR3: CASSMDHSSYNEQFF
V: TRBV19
D: .
J: TRBJ2-1
size: .

DNA: TGTGCCAGTCGGGCTAGCGGGTCTCAAGAGACCCAGTACTTC
CDR3: CASRASGSQETQYF
V: TRBV19
D: TRBD2
J: TRBJ2-5
size: .

DNA: TGTGCCAGCAGCGCCAGGGGATACACTGAAGCTTTCTTT
CDR3: CASSARGYTEAFF
V: TRBV9
D: .
J: TRBJ1-1
size: .

DNA: TGTGCCAGCAGCCAAGGACAGGGCCAAGAGACCCAGTACTTC
CDR3: CASSQGQGQETQYF
V: TRBV3-1/TRBV3-2
D: TRBD1
J: TRBJ2-5
size: .

DNA: TGTGCCAGCAGCTTCGGTCCAGCGGGAGTCAATGAGCAGTTCTTC
CDR3: CASSFGPAGVNEQFF
V: TRBV7-9
D: TRBD2
J: TRBJ2-1
size: .

DNA: TGTGCCAGCAGTGACGGCAAAGCTAATGAAAAACTGTTTTTT
CDR3: CASSDGKANEKLFF
V: TRBV6-1
D: .
J: TRBJ1-4
size: .

DNA: TGTGCCAGCGATTACTTAAACGTGAACACTGAAGCTTTCTTT
CDR3: CASDYLNVNTEAFF
V: TRBV7-9
D: .
J: TRBJ1-1
size: .

DNA: TGCGCCAGCAGCCAACCGTGGGGACACCTAAACACAGATACGCAGTATTTT
CDR3: CASSQPWGHLNTDTQYF
V: TRBV4-1
D: .
J: TRBJ2-3
size: .

DNA: TGTGCCAGCAGGGGGGGGGACTACGAGCAGTACTTC
CDR3: CASRGGDYEQYF
V: TRBV7-2
D: TRBD2
J: TRBJ2-7
size: .

DNA: TGTGCCAGCAGCTTAGAAGGGTTGAACACTGAAGCTTTCTTT
CDR3: CASSLEGLNTEAFF
V: TRBV13
D: .
J: TRBJ1-1
size: .

DNA: TGTGCCAGCAGTTACGTAGCGGATAGCAATCAGCCCCAGCATTTT
CDR3: CASSYVADSNQPQHF
V: TRBV6-5
D: .
J: TRBJ1-5
size: .

DNA: TGTGCCAGCAGTTCCAGCGGGAGAGACACCGGGGAGCTGTTTTTT
CDR3: CASSSSGRDTGELFF
V: TRBV6-2/TRBV6-3
D: TRBD2
J: TRBJ2-2
size: .

DNA: TGTGCCAGCAGTTACTCAGTAGTGAACCAAGCTTTCTTT
CDR3: CASSYSVVNQAFF
V: TRBV6-5
D: .
J: TRBJ1-1
size: .